Presented here are 19 T cell receptor beta chains from one specimen sequenced in a study of blood T cell repertoires in COVID-19. Generated by immunoSEQ multiplex PCR, the TCRdb table keeps only in-frame clones and is missing some. The sample includes about 360,000 clones, 70% to 90% of them seen just once. Source material: peripheral blood. Receptor source: a human donor in a cohort sampled during active COVID-19.

The chain employs TRBV7-2 and TRBJ2-5; 8 nucleotides agree with TRBD2. Germline values: CDR1 SGHTA, CDR2 FQGNSA. V was clipped by 5 bases and J by 2 bases; unmatched bases: 7. This CDR3 is built from 15 residues. The CDR3: CASSLQAGGQETQYF. Here the CDR3 DNA reads TGTGCCAGCAGCCTCCAGGCGGGGGGTCAAGAGACCCAGTACTTC. Based on the CDR3 plus reference TRBV7-2 and TRBJ2-5, the full variable domain is GAGVSQSPSNKVTEKGKDVELRCDPISGHTALYWYRQSLGQGLEFLIYFQGNSAPDKSGLPSDRFSAERTGGSVSTLTIQRTQQEDSAVYLCASSLQAGGQETQYFGPGTRLLVL.

The CDR3: CASSIGETISGANVLTF. CDR3 sequence (DNA): TGTGCCAGTAGTATAGGGGAGACAATTTCTGGGGCCAACGTCCTGACTTTC. The chain recombines TRBV19 with TRBJ2-6; D is perhaps TRBD2 (5 bases). The length of the CDR3 is 17 residues. The V and J ends lost 1 base and 1 base respectively, with 11 bases between them. Germline V gene data show CDR1 as LNHDA and CDR2 as SQIVND (reference sequence).

The V and J genes are TRBV11-2 and TRBJ2-2; 7 positions match TRBD2. CDR3 size: 15 residues. CDR1 is SGHAT and CDR2 is FQNNGV in the germline V gene. The V segment lost 5 bases and the J segment 0 bases; nucleotides outside the gene matches: 3. Written as DNA, the CDR3 is TGTGCCAGCAGCCAACTAGCGACGAACACCGGGGAGCTGTTTTTT. It specifies CASSQLATNTGELFF.

CDR3 nucleotide sequence: TGTGCCAGTAGTACCTTCATAGAGGAGAGCACTGAAAAACTGTTTTTT. Its protein product is CASSTFIEESTEKLFF. The V call is TRBV19, the J call TRBJ1-4, with D uncertain. The V end lost 4 bases, the J end lost 7 bases, and 19 bases lay between the germline ends. Per the germline V gene, CDR1 is LNHDA and CDR2 is SQIVND (reference sequence). The CDR3 consists of 16 residues.

V and J are TRBV11-2 and TRBJ2-6; D ambiguous. CDR3 length equals 15 residues. Germline CDR1 reads SGHAT; CDR2 reads FQNNGV. V was cut by 2 bases and J by 0 bases, with 5 bases left in between. CDR3 bases: TGTGCCAGCAGCTTACAGGACTCTGGGGCCAACGTCCTGACTTTC. It translates to CASSLQDSGANVLTF. The whole variable domain, remainder taken from reference TRBV11-2 and TRBJ2-6, is EAGVAQSPRYKIIEKRQSVAFWCNPISGHATLYWYQQILGQGPKLLIQFQNNGVVDDSQLPKDRFSAERLKGVDSTLKIQPAKLEDSAVYLCASSLQDSGANVLTFGAGSRLTVL.

The chain combines TRBV14 with TRBJ2-5, with D tentatively TRBD2 (5 bases). The CDR3 sequence is 16 residues long. V gave up 4 bases and J gave up 3 bases, with 18 bases separating them. Germline V lookup: CDR1 SGHDN, CDR2 FVKESK. In nucleotides, the CDR3 is TGTGCCAGCAGCCGCAGACCCGGACTTTTAGAAGAGACCCAGTACTTC. Translation gives CASSRRPGLLEETQYF.

This chain joins TRBV25-1 and TRBJ2-5; D is possibly TRBD2 (5 bases). Looked up from germline, CDR1 is MGHDK and CDR2 is SYGVNS. The CDR3 totals 13 residues. Trimming took off 8 bases at V and 5 bases at J, with 15 bases between the two ends. CDR3 DNA: TGTGCCAGCTCCTGGACCGGGGAGGAGACCCAGTACTTC. Translating gives CASSWTGEETQYF.

This clone showed up just a few times. V is TRBV7-9 and J is TRBJ1-1, with D possibly being TRBD1 (5 bases). CDR3 length: 15 amino acids. Germline values: CDR1 SEHNR, CDR2 FQNEAQ (reference sequence). Trimming took off 5 bases at V and 3 bases at J, with 16 bases between the two ends. The CDR3 region has the DNA TGTGCCAGCAGCCCCGCGGGGCCTAGAGACACTGAAGCTTTCTTT. Its protein product is CASSPAGPRDTEAFF.

The chain employs TRBV6-5 and TRBJ1-5; D is perhaps TRBD1 (6 bases). The CDR3 runs 15 residues. Germline V lookup: CDR1 MNHEY, CDR2 SVGAGI. Trimming removed 9 bases at V and 2 bases at J, with 17 bases between. The chain's CDR3 is CASLRGNRGNQPQHF. The CDR3 DNA follows: TGTGCCAGTCTGCGTGGGAACAGGGGCAATCAGCCCCAGCATTTT.

This sequence joins TRBV27 and TRBJ2-1, with 7 bases aligning to TRBD2. The germline V gene has CDR1 MNHEY and CDR2 SMNVEV (reference sequence). This CDR3 has 18 residues. Losses at the gene ends were 4 bases for V and 1 base for J; bases not matched to a gene: 13. The DNA for the CDR3 is TGTGCCAGCAGTTACGGCGGGACTAAGTATTGGTCCTACAATGAGCAGTTCTTC. It encodes CASSYGGTKYWSYNEQFF.

DNA of the CDR3: TGTGCCAGCAGCCCCCCAGTAGGCGGCACTGAAGCTTTCTTT. Translating it yields CASSPPVGGTEAFF. The chain is built from TRBV28 and TRBJ1-1, with D hard to call. The CDR3 covers 14 residues. V gave up 6 bases and J gave up 4 bases, with 15 bases separating them. CDR1 and CDR2 (germline): MDHEN, SYDVKM. The whole variable domain, filled in from reference TRBV28 and TRBJ1-1, reads DVKVTQSSRYLVKRTGEKVFLECVQDMDHENMFWYRQDPGLGLRLIYFSYDVKMKEKGDIPEGYSVSREKKERFSLILESASTNQTSMYLCASSPPVGGTEAFFGQGTRLTVV.

The chain couples TRBV2 to TRBJ2-1; 10 bases align to TRBD2. Germline V gene data show CDR1 as SNHLY and CDR2 as FYNNEI. CDR3 length equals 14 residues. The V segment lost 5 bases and the J segment 7 bases; nucleotides outside the gene matches: 5. The CDR3 DNA follows: TGTGCCAGCAGTCTAAGCGGGAGGGCGAATGAGCAGTTCTTC. This translates into CASSLSGRANEQFF.

The genes are TRBV19 and TRBJ2-7; maybe TRBD1 (5 bases). The CDR3 length is 14 residues. Per germline, CDR1 LNHDA and CDR2 SQIVND (reference sequence). The V and J ends lost 6 bases and 3 bases respectively, with 15 bases between them. The CDR3: CASSGQLEVYEQYF. As DNA, the CDR3 is TGTGCCAGTAGCGGACAATTAGAGGTCTACGAGCAGTACTTC.

The chain has TRBV11-2 and TRBJ2-6; TRBD1 matches at 9 bases. The CDR3 has 16 amino acids. Germline trimming cut 5 bases from V and 4 bases from J; bases unmatched to any gene: 6. Germline CDR1 is SGHAT and CDR2 is FQNNGV. The CDR3 region has the DNA TGTGCCAGCAGCCGAACAGGGGGCCTCGGGGCCAACGTCCTGACTTTC. Amino acids: CASSRTGGLGANVLTF. Using reference TRBV11-2 and TRBJ2-6 for the parts outside the CDR3, the full variable domain is EAGVAQSPRYKIIEKRQSVAFWCNPISGHATLYWYQQILGQGPKLLIQFQNNGVVDDSQLPKDRFSAERLKGVDSTLKIQPAKLEDSAVYLCASSRTGGLGANVLTFGAGSRLTVL.

The gene calls are TRBV5-5 and TRBJ1-4; possibly TRBD1 for D (5 bases). V lost 0 bases, J lost 7 bases, and 13 bases lay in between. This CDR3 is 15 amino acids long. CDR1 and CDR2 (germline): SGHKS, YYEKEE (reference sequence). The CDR3 region is CASSLEAGYGEKLFF. The CDR3 nucleotides are TGTGCCAGCAGCTTGGAAGCAGGGTATGGTGAAAAACTGTTTTTT.

This sequence joins TRBV9 and TRBJ1-2; D might be TRBD1 (5 bases). Germline lookup yields CDR1 SGDLS and CDR2 YYNGEE. V lost 0 bases to trimming and J lost 7 bases, with 16 bases between them. The CDR3 consists of 15 residues. The CDR3 DNA is TGTGCCAGCAGCGTAGAGTCTCAGGGTTTAATTGGCTACACCTTC. Protein sequence: CASSVESQGLIGYTF.

There are a few counts of this clone. This sample also contains other DNA sequences that code for the same CDR3. V and J are TRBV6-5 and TRBJ1-5; 10 nucleotides match TRBD1. The CDR3 is made up of 13 amino acids. V gave up 6 bases and J gave up 4 bases; unmatched junction bases: 0. Germline-derived CDR1 and CDR2 are MNHEY and SVGAGI. The DNA of the CDR3 is TGTGCCAGCAGGGGACAGGGGAATCAGCCCCAGCATTTT. This codes for CASRGQGNQPQHF.

This clone was recorded only once. This rearrangement joins TRBV4-1 to TRBJ1-2; TRBD1 agrees at 9 bases. Per the germline V gene, CDR1 is MGHRA and CDR2 is YSYEKL. CDR3 length: 18 amino acids. Trimming at V came to 0 bases and at J to 4 bases, leaving 12 bases not matched to a gene. Here the CDR3 reads CASSQESFPGQGGYGYTF. The CDR3 DNA is TGCGCCAGCAGCCAAGAGTCTTTCCCGGGACAGGGAGGCTATGGCTACACCTTC.

This sequence joins TRBV23-1 and TRBJ2-7; 7 nucleotides agree with TRBD1. TRBV23-1 is an open reading frame, and its role is uncertain. Losses at the gene ends were 1 base for V and 4 bases for J; bases not matched to a gene: 16. The CDR3 runs 18 residues. The CDR3 DNA reads TGCGCCAGCAGTCAATATTTTCTTTGCACAGGGGCGATATACGAGCAGTACTTC. As protein: CASSQYFLCTGAIYEQYF.